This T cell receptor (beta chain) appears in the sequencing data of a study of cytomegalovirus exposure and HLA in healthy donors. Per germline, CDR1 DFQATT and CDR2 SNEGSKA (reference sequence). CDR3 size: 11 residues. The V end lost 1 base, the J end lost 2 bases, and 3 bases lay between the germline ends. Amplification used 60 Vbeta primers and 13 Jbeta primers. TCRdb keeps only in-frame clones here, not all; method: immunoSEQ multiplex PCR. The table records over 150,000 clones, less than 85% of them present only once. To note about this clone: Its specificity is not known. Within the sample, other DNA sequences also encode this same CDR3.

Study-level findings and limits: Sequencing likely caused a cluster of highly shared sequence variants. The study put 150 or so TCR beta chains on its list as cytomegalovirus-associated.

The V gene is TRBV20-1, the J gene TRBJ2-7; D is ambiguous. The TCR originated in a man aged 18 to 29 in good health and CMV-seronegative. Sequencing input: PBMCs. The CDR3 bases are TGCAGTGCTAGAGTAACCTACGAGCAGTACTTC. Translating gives CSARVTYEQYF.